Sequencing of this T cell receptor beta chain was carried out in a study of T cells in Graves' hyperthyroidism and ophthalmopathy. Broader study findings: Separating ophthalmopathy from stable hyperthyroidism was achieved by a 13 V-J model.

Patients counted as stable if ophthalmopathy did not develop within 18 months. On this clonotype itself: Its antigen remains unidentified.

The investigators amplified TCR beta CDR3 regions from RNA transcripts. First-round RT-PCR with HTBI primers amplified the TCR CDR3 region. Using its own MiXCR run on the multiplex PCR reads, TCRdb lists one record per CDR3 protein. The sample carries roughly 750,000 distinct CDR3 sequences, about 16% recorded once. The CDR3 covers 17 residues. Germline values: CDR1 LGHDT, CDR2 YNNKEL (reference sequence). V dropped 3 bases and J dropped 7; count of bases not matched to a gene: 9. The sample taken for sequencing was blood. V is TRBV3-1 and J is TRBJ2-1; 13 bases line up with TRBD2. The origin of this receptor is a man younger than 35 with Graves' hyperthyroidism. CDR3 region: CASSHQGLAGTDNEQFF. CDR3 in DNA: TGTGCCAGCAGCCATCAGGGACTAGCGGGGACTGATAATGAGCAGTTCTTC.